This is a list of T cell receptor beta chains from one sample in a study of T cells in Graves' hyperthyroidism and ophthalmopathy. TCRdb called the multiplex PCR reads again in MiXCR, with one record for every CDR3 protein. The repertoire holds approximately 590,000 distinct CDR3 sequences, with just over 45% as singletons. The sample was peripheral blood or thyroid tissue (not recorded which). The receptor set was obtained from a woman younger than 35 with Graves' hyperthyroidism. CDR3s include the opening cysteine and the closing phenylalanine or tryptophan. The D gene is left open where the match is weak. Size values are once, few and many counts, or a class for expanded clones, and some rows have none.

>TRBJ2-7|TRBV19|.|TRBD2
TGTGCCAGTAGTAACAGCGGGACTCTTTACGAGCAGTACTTC
CASSNSGTLYEQYF
>TRBJ1-2|TRBV7-3|.|.
TGTGCCAGCAGTAAGGGGCGGCGTGACTATGGCTACACCTTC
CASSKGRRDYGYTF
>TRBJ1-3|TRBV29-1|few|.
TGCAGCGCCTCTGACTCTGCCTCTGGAAACACCATATATTTT
CSASDSASGNTIYF
>TRBJ2-2|TRBV5-1|.|.
TGCGCCAGCAGCTTGAGGGACACCGGGGAGCTGTTTTTT
CASSLRDTGELFF
>TRBJ2-2|TRBV20-1|.|.
TGCAGTGCTAGAGCGGCGGTAAACACCGGGGAGCTGTTTTTT
CSARAAVNTGELFF
>TRBJ2-7|TRBV20-1|few|.
TGCAGTGCTAGAGGACAGACCTCCTACGAGCAGTACTTC
CSARGQTSYEQYF
>TRBJ2-7|TRBV7-2|.|TRBD2
TGTGCCAGCAGCCAGGGACTAGCGGGAGGAGAGCAGTACTTC
CASSQGLAGGEQYF
>TRBJ2-5|TRBV5-4|.|.
TGTGCCAGCAGCTTGGCAGGGGATGAGACCCAGTACTTC
CASSLAGDETQYF
>TRBJ2-5|TRBV9|.|.
TGTGCCAGCAGCTTACCACAGGACCAAGAGACCCAGTACTTC
CASSLPQDQETQYF
>TRBJ1-4|TRBV7-6|few|TRBD1
TGTGCCAGCAGCTTAGCGCTTGGGACAGGGGAGGAAAAACTGTTTTTT
CASSLALGTGEEKLFF